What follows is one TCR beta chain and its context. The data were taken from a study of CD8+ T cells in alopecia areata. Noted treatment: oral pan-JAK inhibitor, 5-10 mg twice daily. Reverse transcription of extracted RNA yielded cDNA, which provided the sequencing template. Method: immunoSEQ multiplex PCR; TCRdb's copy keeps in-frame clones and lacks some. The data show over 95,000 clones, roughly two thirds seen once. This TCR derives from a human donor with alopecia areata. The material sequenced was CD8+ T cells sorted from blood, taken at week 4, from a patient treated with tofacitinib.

This chain's CDR3 is CASSLAAATYEQYF. The CDR3 DNA sequence: TGCGCCAGCAGCTTGGCCGCAGCTACCTACGAGCAGTACTTC. V and J are TRBV5-1 and TRBJ2-7; D gene unclear. Trimming cost V 0 bases and J 2 bases, with 9 bases left between them. Per the germline V gene, CDR1 is SGHRS and CDR2 is YFSETQ. The CDR3 contains 14 residues.